This entry features one T cell receptor beta chain sequence. The data derive from a study of blood T cell repertoires in COVID-19. Study context: Italy, Spain and the United States were the sources of the convalescent and acute COVID-19 samples. The cDNA or gDNA used as material had been derived from T cells, B-cell-depleted T cells, or PBMCs.

Source study methods: Estimated nucleated cell counts came from reference gene primer amplification. The table came from immunoSEQ multiplex PCR; TCRdb's copy has only in-frame clones and leaves some out. V, J and clone size reflect that table, while D and trimming were determined from the DNA. The sample yields around 70,000 clones, about 90% seen once. The CDR3 is 15 amino acids. J gave up 3 bases and V 7 bases, and 9 bases lay outside the gene matches. Germline CDR1 reads SGHTA; CDR2 reads FQGNSA. Sequencing input: peripheral blood. This rearrangement joins TRBV7-2 to TRBJ2-1, with 7 bases fitting TRBD2. This clonotype originated in a human donor in a cohort sampled during active COVID-19. CDR3 residues: CASTLGGTHYNEQFF. DNA of the CDR3: TGTGCCAGCACCCTGGGGGGGACCCACTACAATGAGCAGTTCTTC.